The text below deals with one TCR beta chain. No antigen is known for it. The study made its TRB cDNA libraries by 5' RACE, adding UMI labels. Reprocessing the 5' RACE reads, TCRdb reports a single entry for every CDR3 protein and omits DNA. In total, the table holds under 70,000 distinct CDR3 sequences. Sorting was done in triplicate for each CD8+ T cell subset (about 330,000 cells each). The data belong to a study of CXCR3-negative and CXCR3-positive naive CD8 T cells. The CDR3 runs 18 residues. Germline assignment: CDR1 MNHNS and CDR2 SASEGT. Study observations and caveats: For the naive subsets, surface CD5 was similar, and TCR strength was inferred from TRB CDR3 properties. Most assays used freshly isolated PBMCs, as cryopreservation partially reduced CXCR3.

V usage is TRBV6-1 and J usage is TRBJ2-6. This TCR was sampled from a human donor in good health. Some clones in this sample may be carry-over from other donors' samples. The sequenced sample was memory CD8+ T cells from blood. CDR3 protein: CASSEWQTLISGANVLTF.